One T cell receptor (beta chain) is described in this entry. Its antigen has not been determined. No per-base quality is available; no much larger clone lies one base away. The same CDR3 also results from other DNA sequences found in this sample. The donors were healthy, HIV-negative adults with no recently reported acute infections or vaccinations. Every donor was a Caucasian adult residing in Nashville, Tennessee, USA. Magnetic negative selection was used to enrich CD4+ T cells, after which naive cells were positively selected on CD45RA and the negative fraction became the memory subset. Blood was collected by leukapheresis, and PBMCs were isolated by Ficoll-Histopaque density gradient centrifugation and then cryopreserved in liquid nitrogen vapor phase. Analytical flow cytometry was used to check the purity and quantity of every magnetically sorted T cell population. From each sorted fraction, genomic DNA was isolated and quantified by UV absorbance on a Nanodrop 2000c.

These data are taken from a study of shared clonotypes between healthy human individuals (dated by TCRdb to the early 2020s). Some background on the complete study: Three men and two women, aged 18 to 49 years, made up the cohort. The study deeply sequenced blood TCR repertoires of roughly five healthy adults to estimate repertoire size and the extent of clonotype sharing between individuals. For each donor, CD4 naive and CD4 memory were each given three plates, CD8 naive was given two plates, and CD8 memory was given one plate. Different laboratories and diverse techniques were used to prepare libraries and sequence TCR repertoires, to increase sequencing depth and limit assay-specific biases. Per donor, leukapheresis produced somewhere between about 0.94 and 9.5 billion PBMCs.

Per the germline V gene, KGHSH is the CDR1 and LQKENI is the CDR2. Inclusive of the bounding cysteine and phenylalanine, the CDR3 is 12 residues long. Solely the CDR3 DNA is kept, with 36 bases framed from the first base. Between the V and J ends, shortened by 2 bases and 4 bases respectively, the junction contains 6 bases. Overall study outcomes, separate from this receptor: Rarefaction of sorted-subset datasets indicated incomplete sequencing despite the large sequencing depth. The genetic and exposure-history diversity represented was limited by the small number of donors. Only blood was sampled, and tissue TCR repertoires likely differ from those in blood. Compared with non-shared clonotypes, the clonotypes found in all four sorted-subset donors had higher generation probabilities. When a few donors were compared, the shared fraction of clonotypes was around 4.6% for naive CD4, more than 3% for naive CD8, about 2.4% for memory CD4, and less than 0.45% for memory CD8. Pairwise subsampling indicated that sequencing depth was expected to affect the degree of clonotype sharing among donors. Estimated clonotype richness was generally larger for naive than for memory subsets.

TCR CDR3 regions were amplified from genomic DNA by multiplex PCR using the deep immunoSEQ assay. Extracted genomic DNA from each cell subset was spread evenly across all wells of several immunoSEQ 96-well plates, with each plate serving as a replicate. For sorted subsets, each replicate PCR was loaded with approximately 200 ng genomic DNA, equivalent to 32,000 or so T cell genomes. Purified libraries were measured with a Qubit 3.0 fluorometer, size-checked on a Bioanalyzer 2100, and measured again with the KAPA Library Quantification kit. Each immunoSEQ 96-well plate was sequenced on its own single-read 150-cycle Illumina NextSeq 550 flow cell. The authors processed their data as follows. The immunoSEQ output contained only junctional sequences without quality scores, so filtering could not match that applied to full-length reads. To assign V/J genes and CDR3, sequences were annotated using PyIR, a Python wrapper for IgBLAST v1.9, with IMGT germline references. Reads were filtered out if the reads had weak V/J assignments (E-value above 1e-6), no CDR3, stop codons, out-of-frame junctions, or ambiguous translated residues. V3J clonotypes were defined as sequences sharing the same inferred V gene, J gene, and CDR3 amino acid sequence. Percentage overlap between repertoires was calculated by dividing the number of shared unique clonotypes by the size of the smaller repertoire. RTK rarefaction, the Chao1 estimator, and Recon v2.1 estimates of unobserved clonotypes were used to assess repertoire richness. Generation probabilities for all TCRbeta clonotypes obtained by the gDNA method from a handful of donors were computed using OLGA. Sourced from immuneACCESS, this table was stored by TCRdb with only in-frame sequences that have V and J called. A share of the clones is absent; for the studies checked, an unresolved V gene accounts for under half, and the remainder has no known explanation. The V and J calls and the clone size are those of that table, but D and trimming were determined from the DNA. The sample records about 2.4 million clones, 80% to 95% of which are singletons. Approximately 0.36% of the sample rests with the top ten.

The material sequenced was naive CD4+ T cells from PBMCs. Reading the label with the study, this specimen's cell subset or site is: CD45RA+ positively selected. This receptor was taken from a man between 18 and 29 years old in good health. Some clones in this sample may be carry-over from other donors' samples. The V and J segments used are TRBV18 and TRBJ2-7; no confident D gene assignment can be made. The CDR3 region has the sequence CASSPGRYEQYF. The DNA sequence is as follows: TGTGCCAGCTCACCAGGTCGGTACGAGCAGTACTTC.